This T cell receptor (beta chain) was found in a study of shared clonotypes between healthy human individuals. Regarding the study as a whole: The represented genetic and exposure-history diversity was limited by the small number of donors.

This clone was picked up one time. As yet, its antigen is unknown. It was at deep level that the assay was run. Produced via immunoSEQ multiplex PCR; TCRdb's table is partial and in-frame only. Of over 400,000 clones listed, around 73% are singletons. V gave up 5 bases and J gave up 1 base, with 12 bases separating them. The CDR3 has 15 amino acids. Germline V lookup: CDR1 LNHDA, CDR2 SQIVND (reference sequence). The genes are TRBV19 and TRBJ1-5; D call uncertain. This receptor was obtained from a woman in her thirties or forties in good health. Some clones in this sample may be carry-over from other donors' samples. Sequenced sample: PBMCs. The CDR3 is CASSPPGGSNQPQHF. The CDR3 coding sequence is TGTGCCAGTAGTCCCCCCGGAGGGAGCAATCAGCCCCAGCATTTT.